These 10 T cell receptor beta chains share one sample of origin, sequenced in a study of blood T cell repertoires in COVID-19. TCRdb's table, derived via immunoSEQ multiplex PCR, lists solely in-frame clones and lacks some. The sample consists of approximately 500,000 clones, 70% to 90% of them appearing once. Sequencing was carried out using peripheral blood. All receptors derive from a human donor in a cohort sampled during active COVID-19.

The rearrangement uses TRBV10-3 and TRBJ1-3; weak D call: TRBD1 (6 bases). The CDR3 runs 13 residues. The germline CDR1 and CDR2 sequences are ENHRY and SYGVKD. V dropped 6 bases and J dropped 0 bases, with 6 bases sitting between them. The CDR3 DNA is TGTGCCATCAGACAGGGCTCTGGAAACACCATATATTTT. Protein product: CAIRQGSGNTIYF.

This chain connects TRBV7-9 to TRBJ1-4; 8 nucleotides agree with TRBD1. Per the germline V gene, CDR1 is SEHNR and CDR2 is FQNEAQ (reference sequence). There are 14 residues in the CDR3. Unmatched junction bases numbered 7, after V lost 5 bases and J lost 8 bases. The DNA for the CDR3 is TGTGCCAGCAGCCCGGGACAGGCCTTCGAAAAACTGTTTTTT. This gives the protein CASSPGQAFEKLFF.

CDR3 sequence: CATSDPRGSETQYF. The CDR3 DNA follows: TGTGCCACCAGTGACCCTCGGGGATCAGAGACCCAGTACTTC. The chain uses TRBV24-1 and TRBJ2-5; a possible D gene is TRBD2 (5 bases). The V and J ends lost 4 bases and 4 bases respectively, with 12 bases between them. Germline CDR1 reads KGHDR; CDR2 reads SFDVKD. The CDR3 totals 14 residues.

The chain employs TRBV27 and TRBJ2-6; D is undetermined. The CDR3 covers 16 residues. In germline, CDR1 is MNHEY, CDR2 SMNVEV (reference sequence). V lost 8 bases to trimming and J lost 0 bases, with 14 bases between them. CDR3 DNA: TGTGCCAGCCTCAGTCTGGTCCGCTCTGGGGCCAACGTCCTGACTTTC. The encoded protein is CASLSLVRSGANVLTF.

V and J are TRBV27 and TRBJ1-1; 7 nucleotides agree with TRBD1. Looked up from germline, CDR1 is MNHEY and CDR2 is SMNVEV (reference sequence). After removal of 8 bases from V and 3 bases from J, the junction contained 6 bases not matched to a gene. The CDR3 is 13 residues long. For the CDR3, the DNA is TGTGCCAGCGGAAGACAGGGTTACACTGAAGCTTTCTTT. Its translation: CASGRQGYTEAFF.

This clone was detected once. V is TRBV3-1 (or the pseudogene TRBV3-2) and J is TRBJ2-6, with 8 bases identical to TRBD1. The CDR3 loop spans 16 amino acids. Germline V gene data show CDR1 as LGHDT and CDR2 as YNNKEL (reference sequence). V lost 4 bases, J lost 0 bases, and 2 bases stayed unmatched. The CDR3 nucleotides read TGTGCCAGCAGCCGGGGACAGGTCTCTGGGGCCAACGTCCTGACTTTC. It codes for CASSRGQVSGANVLTF.

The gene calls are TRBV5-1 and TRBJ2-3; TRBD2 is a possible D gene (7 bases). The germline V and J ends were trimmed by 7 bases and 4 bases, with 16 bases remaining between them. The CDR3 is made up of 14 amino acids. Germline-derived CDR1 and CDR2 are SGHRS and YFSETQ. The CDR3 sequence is CASGRGDIADTQYF. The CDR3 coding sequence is TGCGCCAGCGGCCGGGGGGACATAGCAGATACGCAGTATTTT.

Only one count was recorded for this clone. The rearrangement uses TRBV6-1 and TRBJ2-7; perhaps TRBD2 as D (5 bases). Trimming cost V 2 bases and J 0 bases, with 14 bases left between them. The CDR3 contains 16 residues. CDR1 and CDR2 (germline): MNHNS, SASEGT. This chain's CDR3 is CASSERSGLDSYEQYF. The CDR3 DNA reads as TGTGCCAGCAGTGAAAGAAGCGGCTTAGACTCCTACGAGCAGTACTTC.

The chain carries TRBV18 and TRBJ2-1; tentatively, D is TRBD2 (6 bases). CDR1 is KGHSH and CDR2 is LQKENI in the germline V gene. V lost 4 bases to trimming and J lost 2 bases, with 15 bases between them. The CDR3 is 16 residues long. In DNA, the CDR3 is TGTGCCAGCTCACTATCCTTGGCGGGGACCTACAATGAGCAGTTCTTC. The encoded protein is CASSLSLAGTYNEQFF.

In DNA, the CDR3 is TGTGCCAGCAGTTTGGACAGGGGCCGAAATTCACCCCTCCACTTT. Translated: CASSLDRGRNSPLHF. V is TRBV2 and J is TRBJ1-6, with 9 bases lining up with TRBD1. The CDR3 runs 15 residues. The V gene end was trimmed by 5 bases and the J gene end by 7 bases; junction bases not matched to a gene: 6. Germline V gives CDR1 SNHLY, CDR2 FYNNEI.